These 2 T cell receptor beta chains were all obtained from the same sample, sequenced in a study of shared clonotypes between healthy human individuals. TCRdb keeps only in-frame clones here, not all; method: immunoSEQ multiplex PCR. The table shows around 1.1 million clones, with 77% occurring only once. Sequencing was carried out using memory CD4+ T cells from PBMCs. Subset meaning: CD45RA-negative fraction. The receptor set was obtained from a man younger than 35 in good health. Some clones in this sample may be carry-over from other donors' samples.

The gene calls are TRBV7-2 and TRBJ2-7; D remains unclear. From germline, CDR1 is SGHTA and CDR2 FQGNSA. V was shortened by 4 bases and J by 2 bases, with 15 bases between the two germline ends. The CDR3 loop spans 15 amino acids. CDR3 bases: TGTGCCAGCAGCTATCGCCAGAATCCTACCTACGAGCAGTACTTC. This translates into CASSYRQNPTYEQYF.

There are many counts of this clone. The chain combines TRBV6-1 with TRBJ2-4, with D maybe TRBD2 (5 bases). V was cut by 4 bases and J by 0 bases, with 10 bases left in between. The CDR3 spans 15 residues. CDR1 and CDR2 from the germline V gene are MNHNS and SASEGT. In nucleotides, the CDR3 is TGTGCCAGCAGTGTCGGGGTACTAGCCAAAAACATTCAGTACTTC. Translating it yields CASSVGVLAKNIQYF.